This TCR beta chain was recorded in a study of OX40 agonist ivuxolimab in advanced cancers. Data came from immunoSEQ multiplex PCR; TCRdb stores just in-frame clones and leaves some out. This sample has just under 55,000 clones, with roughly three quarters found just once. CDR3 size: 14 residues. Trimming pared 5 bases from V and 1 base from J, leaving 13 bases between. Germline V gene lookup returns CDR1 GTSNPN and CDR2 SVGIG (reference sequence). The source material was CD4+ or CD8+ T cells sorted from blood, sampled in a trial of the OX40 agonist ivuxolimab. The chain employs TRBV30 and TRBJ2-3; tentative D call: TRBD2 (5 bases). This receptor was taken from an adult with an advanced solid tumor such as melanoma, head and neck, liver or kidney cancer. The CDR3 spells CAWDRRAGTDTQYF. CDR3 in DNA: TGTGCCTGGGACCGAAGAGCGGGCACAGATACGCAGTATTTT.